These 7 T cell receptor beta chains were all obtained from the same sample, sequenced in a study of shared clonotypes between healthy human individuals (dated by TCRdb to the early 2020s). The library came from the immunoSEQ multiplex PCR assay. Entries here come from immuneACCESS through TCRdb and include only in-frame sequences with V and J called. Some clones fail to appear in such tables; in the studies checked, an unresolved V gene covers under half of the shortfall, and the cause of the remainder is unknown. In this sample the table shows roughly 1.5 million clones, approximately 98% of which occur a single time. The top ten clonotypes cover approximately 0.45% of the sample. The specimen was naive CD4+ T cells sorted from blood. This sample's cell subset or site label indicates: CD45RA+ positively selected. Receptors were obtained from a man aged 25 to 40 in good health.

CDR3 DNA: TGTGCCAGCAGCCGTCCGTCCAGGACTAGCTCAGATACGCAGTATTTT. Translation gives CASSRPSRTSSDTQYF. The J gene is TRBJ2-3, the V gene TRBV5-4; 8 nucleotides agree with TRBD2. Germline CDR1 reads SGHNT; CDR2 reads YYREEE (reference sequence). The CDR3 covers 16 residues. With 4 bases clipped from V and 4 bases from J, the junction kept 11 bases outside the gene matches.

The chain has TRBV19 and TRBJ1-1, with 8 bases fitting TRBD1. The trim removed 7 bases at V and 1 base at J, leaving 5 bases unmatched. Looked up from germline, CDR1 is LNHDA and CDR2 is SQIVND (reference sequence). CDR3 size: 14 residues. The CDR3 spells CASMTGDKNTEAFF. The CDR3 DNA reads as TGTGCCAGTATGACAGGGGACAAGAACACTGAAGCTTTCTTT.

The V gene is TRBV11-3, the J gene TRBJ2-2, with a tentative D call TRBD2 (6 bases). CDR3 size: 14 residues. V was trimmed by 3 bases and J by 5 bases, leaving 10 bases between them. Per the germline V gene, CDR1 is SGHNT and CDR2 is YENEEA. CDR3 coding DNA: TGTGCCAGCAGCTTTCGGCGGGAAACCGGGGAGCTGTTTTTT. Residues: CASSFRRETGELFF.

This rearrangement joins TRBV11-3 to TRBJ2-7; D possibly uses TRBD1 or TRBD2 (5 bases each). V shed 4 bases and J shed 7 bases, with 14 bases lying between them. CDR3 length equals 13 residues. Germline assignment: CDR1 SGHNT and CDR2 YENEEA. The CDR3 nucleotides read TGTGCCAGCAGCTCCGAACCCGAGGGGGAGCAGTACTTC. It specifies CASSSEPEGEQYF.

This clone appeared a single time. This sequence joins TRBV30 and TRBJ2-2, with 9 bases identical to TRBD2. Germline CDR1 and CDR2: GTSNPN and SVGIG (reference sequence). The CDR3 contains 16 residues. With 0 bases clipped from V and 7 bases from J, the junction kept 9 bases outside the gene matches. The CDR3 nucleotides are TGTGCCTGGAGTGTGGTAGCACGACTAGCGGTCGGGGAGCTGTTTTTT. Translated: CAWSVVARLAVGELFF. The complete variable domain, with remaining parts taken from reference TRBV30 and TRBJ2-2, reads SQTIHQWPATLVQPVGSPLSLECTVEGTSNPNLYWYRQAAGRGLQLLFYSVGIGQISSEVPQNLSASRPQDRQFILSSKKLLLSDSGFYLCAWSVVARLAVGELFFGEGSRLTVL.

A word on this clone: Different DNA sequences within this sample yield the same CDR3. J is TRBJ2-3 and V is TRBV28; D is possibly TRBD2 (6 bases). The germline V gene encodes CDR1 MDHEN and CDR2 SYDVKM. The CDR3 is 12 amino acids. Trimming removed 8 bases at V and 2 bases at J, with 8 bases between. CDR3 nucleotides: TGTGCCAGCGGGAGGAACACAGATACGCAGTATTTT. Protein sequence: CASGRNTDTQYF.

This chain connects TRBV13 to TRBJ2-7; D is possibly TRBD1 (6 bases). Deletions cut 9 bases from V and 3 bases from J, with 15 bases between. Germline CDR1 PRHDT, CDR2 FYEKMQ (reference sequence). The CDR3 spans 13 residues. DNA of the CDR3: TGTGCCAGGCCGATCAGGGGTAACTACGAGCAGTACTTC. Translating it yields CARPIRGNYEQYF.